This TCR beta chain derives from a study of blood T cells in healthy people across ages. From germline, CDR1 is DFQATT and CDR2 SNEGSKA (reference sequence). The CDR3 contains 16 residues. Trimming took 1 base from V and 3 from J; bases not matched to a gene: 9. A sample-barcoded 5' primer and a J-beta primer mix were used in a second PCR of about 6 to 12 cycles. TCRdb fed the 5' RACE reads into MiXCR, producing one record per CDR3 protein. The repertoire includes a few hundred thousand distinct CDR3 sequences, about 29% of them detected once, and 3.6% sits in the top ten. These data also featured in a second study, about T cells of mothers and their children. That paper notes: The second PCR used the M1S primer, and this primer added sample barcodes and 2-4 random nucleotides.

Sequencing used blood. The source is a boy under 10 years old in good health. This chain connects TRBV20-1 to TRBJ2-4, with 7 bases matching TRBD2. The CDR3: CSARAGLAVYKNIQYF. The DNA of the CDR3 is TGCAGTGCTAGAGCAGGGCTAGCGGTTTACAAAAACATTCAGTACTTC.